One sample yielded the 23 T cell receptor beta chains listed below, sequenced in a study of blood T cell repertoires in COVID-19. The assay was immunoSEQ multiplex PCR, and TCRdb's table has in-frame clones only and misses some. Among approximately 250,000 clones listed, around 90% were seen once. The specimen sequenced was PBMCs or T cells enriched from blood (not recorded which). These receptors all come from an older woman in a cohort exposed to, infected with or recovered from COVID-19 (not recorded which).

This chain uses TRBV28 with TRBJ1-1; 12 nucleotides agree with TRBD1. This CDR3 is built from 16 residues. Trimming cost V 6 bases and J 6 bases; bases outside gene matches: 11. Germline V gene lookup returns CDR1 MDHEN and CDR2 SYDVKM. CDR3 nucleotide sequence: TGTGCCAGCAGGGAGGGGCCGGGACAGGGGGCTCCTGAAGCTTTCTTT. This sequence encodes CASREGPGQGAPEAFF.

This chain connects TRBV24-1 to TRBJ2-1; D is uncertain. Germline CDR1 is KGHDR and CDR2 is SFDVKD. V lost 5 bases and J 0 bases, leaving 10 bases between the germline ends. This CDR3 spans 15 amino acids. CDR3: CATSAFLSSYNEQFF. The CDR3 coding sequence is TGTGCCACCAGTGCCTTCCTGAGCTCCTACAATGAGCAGTTCTTC.

This chain uses TRBV27 with TRBJ2-2, with 10 bases that match TRBD1. The CDR3 sequence is 20 residues long. V shed 4 bases, J shed 6 bases, and the junction held 20 bases outside the gene matches. Germline CDR1 and CDR2: MNHEY and SMNVEV (reference sequence). For the CDR3, the DNA is TGTGCCAGCAGTTCTCGGGCCGGGACAGGGGTGTTGAAGGTCCCCGGGGAGCTGTTTTTT. It translates to CASSSRAGTGVLKVPGELFF.

The CDR3 spells CASSLEAGYGYTF. Written as DNA, the CDR3 is TGTGCCAGCAGTTTGGAAGCAGGCTATGGCTACACCTTC. The chain recombines TRBV28 with TRBJ1-2; D uncertain. V dropped 3 bases and J dropped 4 bases, with 9 bases sitting between them. The germline gives CDR1 MDHEN, CDR2 SYDVKM. There are 13 residues in the CDR3.

The chain has TRBV19 and TRBJ1-2, with 10 positions matching TRBD1. After removal of 6 bases from V and 6 bases from J, the junction contained 4 bases not matched to a gene. The CDR3 runs to 13 residues. Germline assignment: CDR1 LNHDA and CDR2 SQIVND (reference sequence). This chain's CDR3 is CASRGDRGDGYTF. As DNA, the CDR3 is TGTGCCAGTAGGGGGGACAGGGGAGATGGCTACACCTTC.

This rearrangement joins TRBV6-5 to TRBJ1-5, with D hard to call. The germline gives CDR1 MNHEY, CDR2 SVGAGI. CDR3 length: 14 residues. V was pared by 6 bases and J by 0 bases, with 9 bases between. CDR3 amino acids: CASSEWSSNQPQHF. The CDR3 nucleotides are TGTGCCAGCAGCGAGTGGAGTAGCAATCAGCCCCAGCATTTT.

Written as DNA, the CDR3 is TGTGCCAGTAGTGAATTTAGGCCCTCGACAGGGGGAGTCTATGGCTACACCTTC. It yields the protein CASSEFRPSTGGVYGYTF. The V gene is TRBV19, the J gene TRBJ1-2; 9 nucleotides agree with TRBD1. The CDR3 runs to 18 residues. The germline CDR1 and CDR2 sequences are LNHDA and SQIVND (reference sequence). Trimming took 5 bases from V and 4 from J; bases not matched to a gene: 17.

This chain links TRBV19 with TRBJ2-1, with no clear D. This CDR3 has 14 residues. The V and J ends lost 5 bases and 0 bases respectively, with 8 bases between them. Germline V gives CDR1 LNHDA, CDR2 SQIVND (reference sequence). CDR3: CASSRQVSYNEQFF. Here the CDR3 DNA reads TGTGCCAGTAGTCGACAAGTCTCCTACAATGAGCAGTTCTTC.

J is TRBJ2-2 and V is TRBV10-2; TRBD2 agrees at 11 bases. CDR1 and CDR2 (germline): WSHSY, SAAADI. The ends lost 6 bases at V and 4 bases at J; junction bases unmatched: 4. This CDR3 region has 15 residues. CDR3: CASRLAGGGTGELFF. CDR3 DNA: TGCGCCAGCAGGCTAGCGGGAGGCGGCACCGGGGAGCTGTTTTTT.

V gene TRBV28 combines with J gene TRBJ2-1; D is unclear. CDR1 is MDHEN and CDR2 is SYDVKM in the germline V gene. This CDR3 spans 13 amino acids. Trimming stripped 1 base from V and 9 bases from J, with 10 bases between. Here the CDR3 DNA reads TGTGCCAGCAGTTTATATCTAGTTAGTGAGCAGTTCTTC. This codes for CASSLYLVSEQFF.

The rearrangement links TRBV30 to TRBJ2-3; 7 nucleotides align to TRBD2. The CDR3 loop spans 12 amino acids. Germline CDR1 and CDR2: GTSNPN and SVGIG (reference sequence). The V gene end was trimmed by 0 bases and the J gene end by 11 bases; junction bases not matched to a gene: 5. For the CDR3, the DNA is TGTGCCTGGAGTGTGGGAAGGGAGGGGCAGTATTTT. Translating gives CAWSVGREGQYF.

CDR3 loop: CASSYPDLGDYEQYF. The CDR3 region has the DNA TGTGCCAGCAGTTACCCGGACTTGGGAGACTACGAGCAGTACTTC. This rearrangement joins TRBV6-2 or TRBV6-3 to TRBJ2-7; D might be TRBD2 (5 bases). V was pared by 2 bases and J by 3 bases, with 14 bases between. Germline V CDR1 and CDR2: MNHEY, SVGEGT. This CDR3 is 15 amino acids long.

J is TRBJ2-7 and V is TRBV19; the match to TRBD2 covers 11 bases. The V gene end was trimmed by 5 bases and the J gene end by 2 bases; junction bases not matched to a gene: 5. This CDR3 contains 15 residues. The germline CDR1 and CDR2 sequences are LNHDA and SQIVND (reference sequence). The CDR3 here is CASSPGTSGAYEQYF. In nucleotides, the CDR3 is TGTGCCAGTAGTCCAGGGACTAGCGGAGCCTACGAGCAGTACTTC.

The V call is TRBV5-6, the J call TRBJ2-1, with D unclear. The CDR3 has 15 residues. V lost 0 bases and J lost 4, with 11 bases in between. The V gene's germline CDR1 is SGHDT and CDR2 YYEEEE. The CDR3 sequence is CASSLGAGPYNEQFF. The DNA of the CDR3 is TGTGCCAGCAGCTTGGGGGCAGGTCCTTACAATGAGCAGTTCTTC.

The V call is TRBV2, the J call TRBJ2-3; TRBD2 matches at 9 bases. V shed 8 bases, J shed 1 base, and the junction held 7 bases outside the gene matches. Germline V gene data show CDR1 as SNHLY and CDR2 as FYNNEI. There are 15 residues in the CDR3. CDR3 coding DNA: TGTGCCAGCTCATCTAGCGGGACTCGCACAGATACGCAGTATTTT. It translates to CASSSSGTRTDTQYF.

This sequence joins TRBV24-1 and TRBJ1-1, with 7 nucleotides matching TRBD1. J was trimmed by 1 base and V by 3 bases; bases with no gene match: 4. CDR1 KGHDR and CDR2 SFDVKD come from the germline V gene. This CDR3 is built from 15 residues. The CDR3 spells CATSDTGTANTEAFF. The DNA for the CDR3 is TGTGCCACCAGTGATACCGGGACAGCGAACACTGAAGCTTTCTTT.

This chain joins TRBV7-9 and TRBJ2-2; 8 bases match TRBD1. CDR1 is SEHNR and CDR2 is FQNEAQ in the germline V gene (reference sequence). Unmatched junction bases numbered 9, after V lost 2 bases and J lost 7 bases. There are 16 residues in the CDR3. The CDR3, as DNA: TGTGCCAGCAGCTTACGGCAGGGGGCTTGGGACGGGGAGCTGTTTTTT. Residues: CASSLRQGAWDGELFF.

The CDR3 coding sequence is TGTGCCAGCAGCGTGAAGGCCGGGACAGGGGTGGGCTTAGCCAAAAACATTCAGTACTTC. It is translated as CASSVKAGTGVGLAKNIQYF. The chain joins TRBV21-1 to TRBJ2-4; the table's TRBD1 call for D was not verified on the DNA. TRBV21-1 is flagged as a pseudogene. CDR3 length equals 20 residues.

This clone has only one observation. The chain recombines TRBV28 with TRBJ1-2; D gene uncertain. Germline CDR1 MDHEN, CDR2 SYDVKM. Trimming pared 5 bases from V and 2 bases from J, leaving 9 bases between. The CDR3 has 13 amino acids. This CDR3 reads CASSISGNYGYTF. For the CDR3, the DNA is TGTGCCAGCAGTATATCCGGGAACTATGGCTACACCTTC.

In nucleotides, the CDR3 is TGCGCCAGCAGCCCATCGGACAGGGGGGATGAGCAGTTCTTC. As protein: CASSPSDRGDEQFF. The V call is TRBV5-1, the J call TRBJ2-1; 10 bases are a match to TRBD1. CDR3 length: 14 amino acids. In germline, CDR1 is SGHRS, CDR2 YFSETQ. Losses at the gene ends were 4 bases for V and 8 bases for J; bases not matched to a gene: 6.

This clone was observed once. The rearrangement uses TRBV2 and TRBJ2-5; 8 positions match TRBD1. Unmatched junction bases numbered 3, after V lost 3 bases and J lost 3 bases. CDR3 length: 14 amino acids. Looked up from germline, CDR1 is SNHLY and CDR2 is FYNNEI. Here the CDR3 reads CASSDWTGKETQYF. The CDR3 DNA reads as TGTGCCAGCAGTGATTGGACAGGGAAAGAGACCCAGTACTTC.

The V call is TRBV7-9, the J call TRBJ2-1; D remains ambiguous. V was pared by 2 bases and J by 8 bases, with 7 bases between. Germline V gene lookup returns CDR1 SEHNR and CDR2 FQNEAQ (reference sequence). CDR3 length equals 12 residues. CDR3 in amino acids: CASSLNLHEQFF. DNA of the CDR3: TGTGCCAGCAGCTTAAACTTACATGAGCAGTTCTTC.

J is TRBJ2-1 and V is TRBV11-2, with 9 bases matching TRBD2. Germline CDR1 SGHAT, CDR2 FQNNGV. With 4 bases clipped from V and 1 base from J, the junction kept 5 bases outside the gene matches. The CDR3 has 16 amino acids. The CDR3 nucleotides are TGTGCCAGCAGCTCACTTAGCGGGAGATCCTACAATGAGCAGTTCTTC. This gives the protein CASSSLSGRSYNEQFF.